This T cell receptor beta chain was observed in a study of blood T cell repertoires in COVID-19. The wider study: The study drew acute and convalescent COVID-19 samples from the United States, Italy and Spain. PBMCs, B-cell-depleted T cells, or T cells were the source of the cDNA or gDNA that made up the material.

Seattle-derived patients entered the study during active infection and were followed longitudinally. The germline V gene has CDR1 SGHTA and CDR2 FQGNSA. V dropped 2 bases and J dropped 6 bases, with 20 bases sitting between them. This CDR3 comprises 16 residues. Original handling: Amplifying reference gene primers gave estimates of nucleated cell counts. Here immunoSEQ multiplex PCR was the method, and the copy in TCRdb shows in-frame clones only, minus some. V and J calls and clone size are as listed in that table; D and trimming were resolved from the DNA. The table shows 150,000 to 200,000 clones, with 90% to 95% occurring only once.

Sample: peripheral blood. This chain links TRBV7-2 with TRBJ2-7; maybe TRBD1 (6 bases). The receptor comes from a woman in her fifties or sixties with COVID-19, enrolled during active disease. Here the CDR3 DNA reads TGTGCCAGCAGCTTAATTGTCAGCGCAGGGGATTCCGAGCAGTACTTC. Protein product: CASSLIVSAGDSEQYF.